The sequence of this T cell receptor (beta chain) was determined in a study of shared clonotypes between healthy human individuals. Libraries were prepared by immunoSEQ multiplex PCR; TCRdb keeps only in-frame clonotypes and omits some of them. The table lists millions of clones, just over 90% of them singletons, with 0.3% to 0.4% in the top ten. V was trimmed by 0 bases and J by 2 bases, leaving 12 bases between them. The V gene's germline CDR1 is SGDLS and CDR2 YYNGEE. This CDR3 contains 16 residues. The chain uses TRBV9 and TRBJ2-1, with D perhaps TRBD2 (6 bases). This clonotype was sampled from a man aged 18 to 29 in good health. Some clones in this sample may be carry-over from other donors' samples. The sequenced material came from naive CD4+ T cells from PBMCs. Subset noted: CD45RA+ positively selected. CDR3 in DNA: TGTGCCAGCAGCGTAGATCCGACGGGGGCCTACAATGAGCAGTTCTTC. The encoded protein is CASSVDPTGAYNEQFF.